Below, 17 T cell receptor beta chains from the same sample are listed, as sequenced in a study of T cell repertoires in cytomegalovirus infection. TCRdb called the reads again in MiXCR, with one record for every CDR3 protein. This table has under 850,000 distinct CDR3 sequences, around 35% appearing once. Antigen specificity for these receptors is unknown. The sample was cultured PBMCs, taken from culture after CMV antigen stimulation. The receptors originated from a human donor in good health (CMV status not recorded). Some clones in this sample may be carry-over from other donors' samples.

The CDR3 region has the DNA TGTGCCAGCAGCTTGAAGGGACAGGTGAACACTGAAGCTTTCTTT. This encodes CASSLKGQVNTEAFF. The chain combines TRBV5-4 with TRBJ1-1, with 8 bases aligning to TRBD1. This CDR3 contains 15 residues. Germline V CDR1 and CDR2: SGHNT, YYREEE (reference sequence). J was trimmed by 0 bases and V by 1 base; bases with no gene match: 2.

The chain uses TRBV18 and TRBJ2-5, with D perhaps matching TRBD1 (6 bases). Germline V lookup: CDR1 KGHSH, CDR2 LQKENI. The CDR3 consists of 16 residues. The ends were cut back, 0 bases at V and 5 bases at J, with 16 bases in the middle. CDR3 sequence reads: CASSPPKGEIGETQYF. Written as DNA, the CDR3 is TGTGCCAGCTCACCACCGAAGGGGGAGATAGGCGAGACCCAGTACTTC.

The rearrangement joins TRBV4-1 to TRBJ1-2, with no clear D. V lost 1 base and J lost 14, with 26 bases in between. This CDR3 has 16 amino acids. Germline values: CDR1 MGHRA, CDR2 YSYEKL. The CDR3 DNA reads TGCGCCAGCAGCCAAGTCCCTCTGATCACCACCCGGTGGTGGACCTTC. Encoded protein: CASSQVPLITTRWWTF.

The chain has TRBV5-1 and TRBJ1-2; D unclear. V gave up 4 bases and J gave up 13 bases, with 20 bases separating them. This CDR3 contains 13 residues. Germline assignment: CDR1 SGHRS and CDR2 YFSETQ. CDR3 sequence: CASSVDGGGVCTF. CDR3 bases: TGCGCCAGCAGCGTGGACGGCGGCGGAGTGTGCACCTTC.

Many counts were recorded for this clonotype. V and J are TRBV7-2 and TRBJ2-5; D may be TRBD1 (5 bases). The germline V gene encodes CDR1 SGHTA and CDR2 FQGNSA. With 1 base removed from V and 1 base from J, the gap between germline ends came to 10 bases. The CDR3 is 15 amino acids. The CDR3 DNA is TGTGCCAGCAGCTTAGTTGGTCAGGGCCAAGAGACCCAGTACTTC. It is translated as CASSLVGQGQETQYF.

This clonotype has a single count. The chain links TRBV2 to TRBJ2-7, with TRBD2 as a possible D gene (6 bases). Trimming stripped 3 bases from V and 0 bases from J, with 9 bases between. CDR1 SNHLY and CDR2 FYNNEI come from the germline V gene. The CDR3 covers 14 residues. This CDR3 is CASSEVTSSYEQYF. DNA for the CDR3: TGTGCCAGCAGTGAGGTGACTAGCTCCTACGAGCAGTACTTC.

This clonotype was seen a single time. V is TRBV25-1 and J is TRBJ2-2; the D call may be TRBD1 or TRBD2 (5 bases each). The CDR3 runs 14 residues. The V end was cut by 3 bases, the J end by 0 bases, with 5 bases between. Germline CDR1 is MGHDK and CDR2 is SYGVNS. CDR3 sequence (DNA): TGTGCCAGCAGTGAGGGGGCGAACACCGGGGAGCTGTTTTTT. This encodes CASSEGANTGELFF. The full variable domain, completed using reference TRBV25-1 and TRBJ2-2, is EADIYQTPRYLVIGTGKKITLECSQTMGHDKMYWYQQDPGMELHLIHYSYGVNSTEKGDLSSESTVSRIRTEHFPLTLESARPSHTSQYLCASSEGANTGELFFGEGSRLTVL.

This clonotype was observed a handful of times. This chain connects TRBV5-5 to TRBJ1-1; D gene ambiguous. CDR1 and CDR2 (germline): SGHKS, YYEKEE (reference sequence). This CDR3 has 14 residues. Trimming pared 7 bases from V and 2 bases from J, leaving 15 bases between. The CDR3 DNA is TGTGCCAGCCGCATAACAGAAGAAAACACTGAAGCTTTCTTT. This gives the protein CASRITEENTEAFF. Variable domain in full (rest from reference TRBV5-5 and TRBJ1-1): DAGVTQSPTHLIKTRGQQVTLRCSPISGHKSVSWYQQVLGQGPQFIFQYYEKEERGRGNFPDRFSARQFPNYSSELNVNALLLGDSALYLCASRITEENTEAFFGQGTRLTVV.

This chain connects TRBV5-4 to TRBJ2-7, with 7 bases that match TRBD2. V gave up 4 bases and J gave up 0 bases; unmatched junction bases: 10. The CDR3 runs 16 residues. Germline-derived CDR1 and CDR2 are SGHNT and YYREEE (reference sequence). The CDR3 spells CASSPNRLALSYEQYF. For the CDR3, the DNA is TGTGCCAGCAGCCCGAACCGACTAGCCCTCTCCTACGAGCAGTACTTC.

This clonotype was counted a few times. The chain carries TRBV20-1 and TRBJ2-5; 11 positions match TRBD2. J gave up 8 bases and V 0 bases, and 5 bases lay outside the gene matches. The CDR3 has 14 residues. Germline CDR1 DFQATT, CDR2 SNEGSKA (reference sequence). The CDR3 nucleotides read TGCAGTGCTAGAGATGGGACTAGCGGTTACACCCAGTACTTC. Its protein product is CSARDGTSGYTQYF.

This clonotype was counted ten times or more. The CDR3 DNA reads TGTGCCAGCAGCTTTAATCCAAGTGACACCGGGGAGCTGTTTTTT. Translation: CASSFNPSDTGELFF. The genes are TRBV7-2 and TRBJ2-2; D remains unclear. V was cut by 3 bases and J by 3 bases, with 11 bases left in between. Germline CDR1 is SGHTA and CDR2 is FQGNSA. The CDR3 extends over 15 amino acids.

This clonotype appeared a few times. The chain links TRBV7-2 to TRBJ1-3; 7 nucleotides align to TRBD1. Germline V gene lookup returns CDR1 SGHTA and CDR2 FQGNSA. The CDR3 contains 15 residues. The V gene end was trimmed by 8 bases and the J gene end by 0 bases; junction bases not matched to a gene: 7. CDR3 sequence: CASWDSRLSGNTIYF. CDR3 in DNA: TGTGCCAGCTGGGACAGCAGACTCTCTGGAAACACCATATATTTT.

This clonotype was seen more than once but under ten times. This sequence joins TRBV7-6 and TRBJ1-2; D ambiguous. Germline assignment: CDR1 SGHVS and CDR2 FNYEAQ. V lost 3 bases and J lost 5, with 13 bases in between. CDR3 length: 14 residues. Here the CDR3 DNA reads TGTGCCAGCAGCTTGGTTGTTGGACCGTATGGCTACACCTTC. Protein: CASSLVVGPYGYTF.

The table lists this clonotype with many counts. The chain is built from TRBV7-2 and TRBJ2-1; 16 bases map to TRBD2. The CDR3 totals 17 residues. Germline V gene sequence: CDR1 SGHTA, CDR2 FQGNSA. Unmatched junction bases numbered 6, after V lost 1 base and J lost 9 bases. The CDR3 loop is CASSLVGTSGRAIEQFF. CDR3 DNA sequence: TGTGCCAGCAGCTTAGTGGGGACTAGCGGGAGGGCCATTGAGCAGTTCTTC.

The chain uses TRBV7-9 and TRBJ2-2, with no clear D. The CDR3 runs 11 residues. The V gene's germline CDR1 is SEHNR and CDR2 FQNEAQ (reference sequence). The V end lost 11 bases, the J end lost 8 bases, and 12 bases lay between the germline ends. CDR3 sequence reads: CACQLGGELFF. The CDR3 DNA reads TGTGCCTGCCAGCTAGGGGGGGAGCTGTTTTTT.

The rearrangement uses TRBV5-1 and TRBJ2-3; D is ambiguous. Per germline, CDR1 SGHRS and CDR2 YFSETQ. The CDR3 spans 14 residues. V lost 2 bases and J 1 base, leaving 8 bases between the germline ends. CDR3 amino acids: CASSLHPGTDTQYF. In nucleotides, the CDR3 is TGCGCCAGCAGCTTACATCCGGGCACAGATACGCAGTATTTT.

This clonotype was seen more than once but under ten times. The rearrangement uses TRBV11-3 and TRBJ1-6; a possible D gene is TRBD1 (6 bases). With 1 base removed from V and 10 bases from J, the gap between germline ends came to 14 bases. This CDR3 is 15 amino acids long. CDR1 is SGHNT and CDR2 is YENEEA in the germline V gene. CDR3 protein: CASSLVAGEVSPLHF. CDR3 DNA sequence: TGTGCCAGCAGCTTAGTCGCAGGGGAGGTGTCACCCCTCCACTTT.